This TCR beta chain was sequenced during a study of breast tumors, draining lymph nodes, adjacent tissues (dated by TCRdb to the mid-2010s). In terms of the full investigation: The study compared TCR beta repertoires across tumor, adjacent nontumor tissue and axillary lymph nodes from breast cancer patients. In human breast cancer, the study set out to assess how tumor, surrounding tissue and draining lymph node repertoires relate to one another and whether T cells might be exchanged between them. Results and caveats for the whole study, not just this receptor: Tumors showed preferential V and J gene usage, and their T-cell repertoire diversity fell below that of lymph nodes yet above that of nontumor tissue. The conclusion that tumor T cells originate in lymph nodes was presented as consistent with a hypothesis rather than as directly demonstrated. Tumor and nontumor tissue repertoires were found to be significantly more similar in luminal-like than in basal-like breast cancer. The data were considered consistent with most tumor T cells being derived from the lymph node and subsequently expanding within tumor tissue.

TCRdb records Illumina HiSeq 2000 as the sequencer. TCR beta chain libraries were generated through multiplex PCR amplification. The amplified TCR beta chain products were analyzed by high-throughput sequencing. TCRdb's own reprocessing of the public reads used fastp at Q25 and MiXCR and kept productive beta chains. Records with the same CDR3 protein are collapsed into one entry carrying the most frequent genes and DNA. This sample holds around 17,000 distinct CDR3 sequences; 40% to 55% were observed only once. The ten top clones hold 10% to 15% of the sample. The adjacent samples were made up of nontumor breast tissue that surrounded the tumor. After removal of 6 bases from V and 10 bases from J, the junction retains 13 bases not matched to a gene. The CDR3 has 16 amino acids, counting the end cysteine and phenylalanine. Only CDR3 DNA is held: 48 bases, read in frame from base 1. For CDR1 and CDR2, the germline V gene lists SNHLY and FYNNEI.

Regarding this clonotype: Its recognized antigen is unknown. Base quality data are lacking; no much larger clone is found one base away.

The material sequenced was tumor-adjacent breast tissue. Here the chain combines TRBV2 and TRBJ1-6, and TRBD1 aligns with 9 junction nucleotides. The sequence came from a female donor with breast cancer. Some clones in this sample may be carry-over from other donors' samples. The bases are TGTGCCAGCAGAGGGACAGGGATCCCGTCGGGATCACCCCTCCACTTT. Its protein product is CASRGTGIPSGSPLHF.